This T cell receptor (beta chain) was obtained from a study of response to subunit inactivated influenza vaccine. The study's findings and limits: A suggestion made by the authors is that each seasonal influenza vaccination recruits few new T cells.

Trimming cost V 7 bases and J 5 bases, with 12 bases left between them. Germline V gives CDR1 MNHEY, CDR2 SMNVEV (reference sequence). The CDR3 has 13 amino acids. From the RT-PCR reads, TCRdb called clonotypes with MiXCR, one entry per CDR3 protein. The sample holds 500,000 or so distinct CDR3 sequences; approximately 17% are singletons and the top ten take about 3%. In the case of this clonotype: No antigen is known for it.

This TCR came from a man between 50 and 75 years old who received an inactivated influenza vaccine. The V and J genes are TRBV27 and TRBJ2-1; D perhaps matches TRBD1 (5 bases). This sample comprised CD4+ T cells sorted from PBMCs, obtained around 25 months after vaccination. CDR3 residues: CASKRADNNEQFF. The CDR3 DNA sequence: TGTGCCAGCAAAAGGGCGGACAACAATGAGCAGTTCTTC.